Each of the 22 T cell receptor beta chains below was sequenced from the same sample in a study of blood T cell repertoires in COVID-19 (dated by TCRdb to about 2020). Receptors were amplified or captured by the immunoSEQ multiplex PCR assay. TCRdb stores this immuneACCESS table with in-frame sequences only. Part of the clones is absent; in the studies checked, under half of the shortfall reflects unresolved V genes, and no reason is known for the rest. In all, the sample holds just over 300,000 clones, and 75% to 90% of those were seen once. The ten largest clonotypes hold roughly 8.9% of the sample. The sample was PBMCs or T cells enriched from blood (not recorded which). These receptors came from a woman in her 40s who had recovered from COVID-19.

This rearrangement joins TRBV27 to TRBJ1-4; D is unclear. The CDR3 is 13 residues long. With 5 bases removed from V and 4 bases from J, the gap between germline ends came to 8 bases. The germline V gene has CDR1 MNHEY and CDR2 SMNVEV (reference sequence). The CDR3 protein is CASSPQNNEKLFF. The DNA for the CDR3 is TGTGCCAGCAGTCCACAGAATAATGAAAAACTGTTTTTT.

V usage is TRBV15 and J usage is TRBJ2-7, with a weak D call TRBD1 (5 bases). This CDR3 is built from 16 residues. V dropped 3 bases and J dropped 6 bases, with 21 bases sitting between them. Per the germline V gene, CDR1 is LNHNV and CDR2 is YYDKDF (reference sequence). In nucleotides, the CDR3 is TGTGCCACCAGCAGGGACCTTTGGGTCCAGGGCCCCGAGCAGTACTTC. This encodes CATSRDLWVQGPEQYF.

This clone showed up many times. The chain is built from TRBV9 and TRBJ2-3; the match to TRBD2 covers 15 bases. The CDR3 sequence is 17 residues long. V trimming: 4 bases; J trimming: 3 bases; junction bases outside the gene matches: 6. Germline V gives CDR1 SGDLS, CDR2 YYNGEE. CDR3 sequence reads: CASSPLGLAGGTDTQYF. The CDR3 DNA reads as TGTGCCAGCAGCCCATTGGGACTAGCGGGAGGAACAGATACGCAGTATTTT. Filled out from reference TRBV9 and TRBJ2-3, the complete variable domain reads DSGVTQTPKHLITATGQRVTLRCSPRSGDLSVYWYQQSLDQGLQFLIQYYNGEERAKGNILERFSAQQFPDLHSELNLSSLELGDSALYFCASSPLGLAGGTDTQYFGPGTRLTVL.

This clone appeared a single time. Other nucleotide sequences from this sample produce the same CDR3. This chain uses TRBV13 with TRBJ2-7, with D unresolved. The CDR3 length is 12 residues. CDR1 PRHDT and CDR2 FYEKMQ come from the germline V gene (reference sequence). The V end was cut by 1 base, the J end by 1 base, with 2 bases between. Here the CDR3 reads CASSLASYEQYF. Here the CDR3 DNA reads TGTGCCAGCAGCTTAGCATCCTACGAGCAGTACTTC.

A single count supports this clone. The chain uses TRBV7-2 and TRBJ2-5; 7 bases are a match to TRBD2. Germline assignment: CDR1 SGHTA and CDR2 FQGNSA. Germline trimming cut 4 bases from V and 4 bases from J; bases unmatched to any gene: 6. The length of the CDR3 is 14 residues. The CDR3 loop reads CASSYRRTRETQYF. The CDR3 DNA sequence: TGTGCCAGCAGCTACCGGCGGACTAGAGAGACCCAGTACTTC.

The gene calls are TRBV11-2 and TRBJ1-3, with D possibly matching TRBD1 (5 bases). Trimming pared 3 bases from V and 3 bases from J, leaving 12 bases between. Germline V gene sequence: CDR1 SGHAT, CDR2 FQNNGV. The CDR3 is made up of 15 amino acids. CDR3 bases: TGTGCCAGCAGCTTTGGGGGGGGTTATGGAAACACCATATATTTT. Encoded protein: CASSFGGGYGNTIYF.

The rearrangement uses TRBV9 and TRBJ1-5, with a tentative D call TRBD1 (6 bases). Germline assignment: CDR1 SGDLS and CDR2 YYNGEE. This CDR3 is built from 15 residues. V lost 0 bases, J lost 3 bases, and 10 bases lay in between. The DNA for the CDR3 is TGTGCCAGCAGCGTAGAGTGGGGGCCCAATCAGCCCCAGCATTTT. It translates to CASSVEWGPNQPQHF.

The chain couples TRBV28 to TRBJ1-2, with D perhaps matching TRBD1 (5 bases). Germline CDR1 MDHEN, CDR2 SYDVKM. Trimming took 2 bases from V and 7 from J, leaving 11 bases between them. The CDR3 covers 13 residues. In DNA, the CDR3 is TGTGCCAGCAGTTTAGGCCAGGGTTTTGGCTACACCTTC. Residues: CASSLGQGFGYTF.

The genes are TRBV7-2 and TRBJ2-3; tentative D call: TRBD2 (6 bases). Germline V CDR1 and CDR2: SGHTA, FQGNSA. V lost 1 base and J lost 0, with 8 bases in between. The CDR3 sequence is 15 residues long. The CDR3, as DNA: TGTGCCAGCAGCTTAGGGGACTCCAGCACAGATACGCAGTATTTT. Encoded protein: CASSLGDSSTDTQYF.

The chain joins TRBV2 to TRBJ1-1; D is uncertain. Germline CDR1 reads SNHLY; CDR2 reads FYNNEI. This CDR3 region has 13 residues. Between the trimmed V and J ends, which lost 11 bases and 2 bases, there was a span of 15 bases. CDR3 region: CASDLVGNTEAFF. CDR3 in DNA: TGTGCCTCGGATCTAGTCGGAAACACTGAAGCTTTCTTT. Supplemented by reference TRBV2 and TRBJ1-1, the full variable domain reads EPEVTQTPSHQVTQMGQEVILRCVPISNHLYFYWYRQILGQKVEFLVSFYNNEISEKSEIFDDQFSVERPDGSNFTLKIRSTKLEDSAMYFCASDLVGNTEAFFGQGTRLTVV.

The gene calls are TRBV4-3 and TRBJ2-2; D is perhaps TRBD1 (6 bases). Germline assignment: CDR1 LGHNA and CDR2 YSLEER. This CDR3 spans 16 amino acids. V was cut by 4 bases and J by 4 bases, with 16 bases left in between. The CDR3 here is CASSLRTEFGTGELFF. DNA for the CDR3: TGCGCCAGCAGCCTACGGACAGAATTTGGCACCGGGGAGCTGTTTTTT.

The chain carries TRBV7-2 and TRBJ2-7, with TRBD2 matching over 10 bases. The CDR3 totals 14 residues. CDR1 and CDR2 from the germline V gene are SGHTA and FQGNSA. Trimming took 3 bases from V and 9 from J; bases not matched to a gene: 8. Here the CDR3 DNA reads TGTGCCAGCAGCTTCCCGGGACTAGCGAGGGGGCAGTACTTC. It is translated as CASSFPGLARGQYF.

This clone has more than one count but fewer than ten. This chain links TRBV2 with TRBJ1-1; 9 nucleotides agree with TRBD1. The germline CDR1 and CDR2 sequences are SNHLY and FYNNEI. J gave up 5 bases and V 3 bases, and 25 bases lay outside the gene matches. This CDR3 has 21 amino acids. Here the CDR3 DNA reads TGTGCCAGCAGTGACGTGGGTCCAAGCCGGACAGGGGATGCGACCAAAACTGAAGCTTTCTTT. Its translation: CASSDVGPSRTGDATKTEAFF.

CDR3 sequence reads: CASRPLGQGDGYTF. CDR3 coding DNA: TGTGCCAGCAGGCCCCTGGGACAGGGGGATGGCTACACCTTC. The rearrangement links TRBV27 to TRBJ1-2; TRBD1 matches at 11 bases. The CDR3 length is 14 residues. The V gene's germline CDR1 is MNHEY and CDR2 SMNVEV (reference sequence). V lost 6 bases to trimming and J lost 6 bases; unmatched junction nucleotides: 6.

The V gene is TRBV5-3, the J gene TRBJ1-6; D remains unclear. TRBV5-3 is an ORF, and what it does is uncertain. The CDR3 is 15 residues long. V dropped 7 bases and J dropped 8 bases, with 19 bases sitting between them. CDR3 in DNA: TGTGCCAGATACGCCTCGGGAGGGAGGGATTCACCCCTCCACTTT. Translated, it gives CARYASGGRDSPLHF.

J is TRBJ1-5 and V is TRBV19; D not certain. Trimming took off 8 bases at V and 7 bases at J, with 21 bases between the two ends. The CDR3 length is 15 residues. Germline V CDR1 and CDR2: LNHDA, SQIVND (reference sequence). CDR3 residues: CASRRTPLGEQPQHF. CDR3 coding DNA: TGTGCCAGTCGCAGAACCCCGCTAGGAGAACAGCCCCAGCATTTT.

The V and J genes are TRBV5-6 and TRBJ1-4, with D hard to call. Germline loops: CDR1 SGHDT, CDR2 YYEEEE. The V and J ends lost 1 base and 1 base respectively, with 8 bases between them. The CDR3 sequence is 15 residues long. CDR3 sequence (DNA): TGTGCCAGCAGCTTGCGGGGAGGAACTAATGAAAAACTGTTTTTT. Translation: CASSLRGGTNEKLFF. The full variable domain, with the rest looked up from reference TRBV5-6 and TRBJ1-4, is DAGVTQSPTHLIKTRGQQVTLRCSPKSGHDTVSWYQQALGQGPQFIFQYYEEEERQRGNFPDRFSGHQFPNYSSELNVNALLLGDSALYLCASSLRGGTNEKLFFGSGTQLSVL.

The chain has TRBV27 and TRBJ1-5, with 8 bases aligning to TRBD1. Germline V gives CDR1 MNHEY, CDR2 SMNVEV (reference sequence). The CDR3 length is 14 residues. V gave up 3 bases and J gave up 7 bases; unmatched junction bases: 5. CDR3 sequence reads: CASSLDRAGQPQHF. The CDR3 DNA follows: TGTGCCAGCAGTTTGGACAGGGCGGGGCAGCCCCAGCATTTT.

This clone was counted only a few times. This sequence joins TRBV5-4 and TRBJ2-1; D possibly corresponds to TRBD1 (5 bases). CDR1 is SGHNT, CDR2 YYREEE, per germline (reference sequence). V was pared by 3 bases and J by 6 bases, with 7 bases between. The CDR3 loop spans 12 amino acids. CDR3 nucleotides: TGTGCCAGCAGCTCCCAGGGCAATGAGCAGTTCTTC. It encodes CASSSQGNEQFF.

The chain employs TRBV24-1 and TRBJ1-2; 7 bases agree with TRBD1. Germline V lookup: CDR1 KGHDR, CDR2 SFDVKD. Trimming at V came to 3 bases and at J to 4 bases, leaving 4 bases not matched to a gene. CDR3 length equals 14 residues. The CDR3, as DNA: TGTGCCACCAGTGATCAAGACAGGGCCTATGGCTACACCTTC. This sequence encodes CATSDQDRAYGYTF.

V is TRBV7-2 and J is TRBJ2-7, with 7 nucleotides matching TRBD2. Trimming removed 0 bases from V and 2 bases from J; junction bases left unmatched: 10. Germline V lookup: CDR1 SGHTA, CDR2 FQGNSA. The CDR3 runs to 17 residues. In DNA form, the CDR3 reads TGTGCCAGCAGCTTAGCGGCCTCACTAGCGAACGCCTACGAGCAGTACTTC. It encodes CASSLAASLANAYEQYF. The complete variable domain, with remaining parts taken from reference TRBV7-2 and TRBJ2-7, reads GAGVSQSPSNKVTEKGKDVELRCDPISGHTALYWYRQSLGQGLEFLIYFQGNSAPDKSGLPSDRFSAERTGGSVSTLTIQRTQQEDSAVYLCASSLAASLANAYEQYFGPGTRLTVT.

The chain couples TRBV7-6 to TRBJ2-5; 10 bases are shared with TRBD1. CDR3 length: 14 amino acids. Germline trimming cut 2 bases from V and 5 bases from J; bases unmatched to any gene: 2. Germline assignment: CDR1 SGHVS and CDR2 FNYEAQ. Written as DNA, the CDR3 is TGTGCCAGCAGCTTATTGGGACAGGGGGAGACCCAGTACTTC. Translating it yields CASSLLGQGETQYF.